This TCR beta chain was documented in a study of regulatory T cells in long-lasting Graves disease. Investigators prepared the TCR beta libraries by applying iRepertoire HTBI primers and Arm-PCR of CDR3 regions. TCRdb reanalysed the multiplex PCR reads using MiXCR and keeps one entry per CDR3 protein. The profile covers more than 300,000 distinct CDR3 sequences, with 15% to 20% appearing a single time and around 20% taken by the ten largest. This clonotype was observed a handful of times. Time point here: newly diagnosed GD, antithyroid drugs for less than 3 months. Preparation of the TCR library used RNA extracted from PBMCs. Deletions cut 7 bases from V and 5 bases from J, with 17 bases between. This CDR3 contains 14 residues. This sample also belongs to another study, concerning T cells in Graves' hyperthyroidism and ophthalmopathy. According to that study: Patients showing uncontrolled infection, other autoimmune disease, pregnancy or lactation were ineligible.

V usage is TRBV12-3 or TRBV12-4 and J usage is TRBJ2-5; D might be TRBD1 (7 bases). Specimen: peripheral blood mononuclear cells (PBMCs), collected at new diagnosis, from a patient treated with antithyroid drugs. This clonotype was obtained from a woman aged 18-29 years with Graves disease. The CDR3 here is CASTQAGGKETQYF. The DNA of the CDR3 is TGTGCCAGCACTCAAGCAGGGGGGAAGGAGACCCAGTACTTC.